This TCR beta chain was captured in a study of a mutant IDH1 vaccine in newly diagnosed glioma (dated by TCRdb to about 2021). About the study as a whole: Eight vaccinations were administered to patients in weeks 1, 3, 5, 7, 11, 15, 19 and 23, corresponding to visits V03 through V10. Prior to enrollment, patients had been given standard therapy consisting of radiotherapy alone, temozolomide alone, or radiochemotherapy with temozolomide, with the combination given to most patients. The approximately 32 treated patients were 62.5% male and approximately 40% female, with a mean age of approximately 40 years. Peripheral blood samples were drawn at six visits, namely V03 (baseline), V05, V07, V10, V12 and V13. For exploratory analyses, longitudinal TCRB deep sequencing was carried out in roughly 25 treated patients wherever samples were available. Vaccination began 4-6 weeks after radiotherapy alone, or alongside temozolomide cycles in the chemotherapy-containing groups.

The library was produced with the immunoSEQ multiplex PCR assay. The hsTCRB Kit was used according to the manufacturer's protocol to amplify rearranged TCR beta chain sequences. TCRB libraries were sequenced on an Illumina MiSeq. Concerning the study's data processing: The kit vendor's proprietary platform handled demultiplexing, trimming and gene mapping. The immuneACCESS repertoire file appears here via TCRdb, limited to in-frame rearrangements. These files lack a portion of the clones; in checked studies, under half of the deficit traces to unresolved V genes, and the cause of the others is not known. Clone size and V and J calls were adopted from that table, with D and trimming inferred from the DNA. This sample has around 54,000 clones in its table, and about 90% of those were observed once. The top ten constitute roughly 1.4% of the sample. What the authors observed across the whole study: According to the authors, sample limitations meant that analyses of patient blood samples could not be reproduced. Immune responses induced by the vaccine were seen in approximately 93% of patients across multiple MHC alleles. Selection of PBMC samples for TCRB deep sequencing was based on availability. Changes in the top peripheral T cell clonotypes picked up by TCRB sequencing did not appear to be linked to pseudoprogression.

This specimen's time point label, per the study, means: week 23, last vaccination. Each vaccine dose was 300 ug of a 20-mer mutant IDH1 peptide in Montanide, given subcutaneously with topical imiquimod. The donors had newly diagnosed IDH1-mutant astrocytomas of WHO grade 3 or 4 that showed loss of nuclear ATRX. The samples were drawn from NOA16, a multicentre, single-arm, open-label phase I trial in Germany that tested a mutant IDH1 peptide vaccine in humans for the first time. Genomic DNA for TCRB sequencing was extracted from EDTA blood using the DNeasy Blood and Tissue Kit. The CDR3 runs 13 residues from the cysteine to the phenylalanine. Only the CDR3 region is kept as DNA, spanning 39 bases read in frame from base 1. Unmatched junction bases come to 4, with V trimmed by 8 bases and J by 5 bases. CDR1 and CDR2 are drawn from the germline V gene: SGHVS, FNYEAQ. This clone was picked up one time. What antigen it recognizes has not been identified. No quality values exist for individual bases; no much larger clone is one base distant.

Sequences were derived from PBMCs, sampled from a glioma patient whose treatment included an IDH1 peptide vaccine. The receptor comes from a man in his forties or fifties with glioma. The rearranged segments are TRBV7-6 and TRBJ2-1; TRBD2 matches 9 bases in the middle. The CDR3 region has the sequence CASSRTSDNEQFF. The DNA sequence reads TGTGCCAGCTCCAGGACTAGCGACAATGAGCAGTTCTTC.